The sequence of this TCR beta chain was determined in a study of OX40 agonist ivuxolimab in advanced cancers. Regarding the study in general: Ivuxolimab was a fully human IgG2 agonistic monoclonal antibody targeting the costimulatory receptor OX40 (CD134). Intravenous ivuxolimab was administered to patients every 2 weeks at six dose levels: 0.01, 0.1, 0.3, 1.5, 3 and 10 mg/kg. Of the 50 to 55 patients in dose escalation, approximately 20 had hepatocellular carcinoma, roughly 15 had melanoma, 9 had renal cell carcinoma and 9 had head and neck cancer. The dose-escalation cohort was roughly 87% male with a mean age of about 54 years, ranging from roughly 20 to 80. Prior anti-PD-1, anti-PD-L1 or anti-CTLA-4 therapy was permitted, and approximately 40% of dose-escalation patients had received checkpoint inhibitors. Partial responses were achieved by three dose-escalation patients, of whom one had hepatocellular carcinoma and two had cutaneous melanoma. Peripheral TCRbeta sequencing was intended to test whether TCR sequence diversity was altered and clonal T-cell expansion was caused by ivuxolimab. The paper describes the monotherapy dose-escalation part (N ≈ 50 patients) of the phase I trial of ivuxolimab.

About this clone: No cognate antigen has been identified for it. Base quality data are lacking; no much larger clone is found one base away.

Points the paper makes about the study in general: On average, CD8+ T cells showed more expanded clones than CD4+ T cells after ivuxolimab. In the 0.1-3.0 mg/kg groups, partial responders had among the lowest normalized peripheral clonal expansion, particularly in CD8+ T cells. Clonal expansion of both CD4+ and CD8+ blood T cells was observed from baseline to week 6 at doses 0.1 to 3.0 mg/kg. Low levels of normalized T-cell clonal expansion were also shown by some nonresponding patients. The antigen specificity of the clonally expanded peripheral T cells was not determined.

From the germline V gene, CDR1 is SGHTA and CDR2 is FQGNSA. V sheds 6 bases and J sheds 5 bases, leaving 5 bases between their ends. The CDR3, cysteine through phenylalanine, is 11 amino acids long. The entry retains the CDR3 DNA only, 33 bases that are in frame from base 1. Genomic DNA was extracted from sorted cells for sequencing of the TCRbeta CDR3 region. The immunoSEQ Assay was used to sequence the TCRbeta CDR3 regions. Not all clones reach the TCRdb copy of this immuneACCESS table, which keeps in-frame sequences only. Checked studies attribute under half of the gap to unresolved V genes and leave the rest unexplained. The sample profile shows approximately 52,000 clones; roughly 80% of them were found once. The ten largest clones represent 3% to 4.5% of the sample. Patients with a history of autoimmune disease or receiving systemic immunosuppression were excluded from the trial. Peripheral blood for TCR sequencing was drawn from every dose cohort at baseline, at cycle 4 day 1 and at cycle 7 day 1. The samples were drawn from a first-in-human, open-label, multicenter phase I dose-escalation trial of ivuxolimab. The trial enrolled adults with locally advanced or metastatic head and neck squamous cell, hepatocellular, melanoma or renal cell carcinoma. Before TCR sequencing, CD4+ T cells and CD8+ T cells from peripheral blood were sorted into separate populations.

The rearranged segments are TRBV7-2 and TRBJ2-1, with no reliable assignment of the D segment. The specimen was CD4+ or CD8+ T cells sorted from blood, collected in a trial of the OX40 agonist ivuxolimab. The TCR was taken from an adult with an advanced solid tumor such as melanoma, head and neck, liver or kidney cancer. The sequenced DNA is TGTGCCAGCAGTTTCAACAATGAGCAGTTCTTC. This encodes CASSFNNEQFF.